The T cell receptor beta chain described here comes from a study of high-grade serous ovarian cancer treatment subgroups. At the level of the study: Samples averaged approximately 14,000 reads and around 7,000 unique TCR beta rearrangements. Study outcomes and limitations: Clonal relatedness tracked neoantigen level, and by trend copy number and mutation load. Without spatial data, bulk sequencing limits insight into HGSC tumor diversity.

Notes on this clone: Its antigen remains unidentified.

Tumor samples were taken before definitive surgery or chemotherapy. Produced via immunoSEQ multiplex PCR; TCRdb's table is partial and in-frame only. The sample consists of roughly 5,200 clones, around 80% of them appearing once. Looked up from germline, CDR1 is SGHAT and CDR2 is FQNNGV. The CDR3 totals 14 residues. Trimming took off 4 bases at V and 10 bases at J, with 16 bases between the two ends. The chain has TRBV11-2 and TRBJ2-2; D not resolved. Specimen: tumor tissue. This clonotype was sampled from a human donor with high-grade serous ovarian cancer. The CDR3 here is CASSYGQAPEELFF. The CDR3 DNA reads as TGTGCCAGCAGCTACGGTCAGGCCCCCGAGGAGCTGTTTTTT.